The entry below gives a single T cell receptor beta chain sequence along with its context. Its specificity is unknown. The sample is drawn from a study of response to subunit inactivated influenza vaccine. Study-wide results and caveats: The study's authors posited that every seasonal influenza vaccination enlists few new T cells.

Each CDR3 protein is one row after TCRdb ran MiXCR on the RT-PCR reads. Of around 750,000 distinct CDR3 sequences listed, about 20% were seen once; the top ten hold 10%. The source of this sequence is a man aged 50-60 years who received an inactivated influenza vaccine. The sample here was PBMCs from blood, taken 5 days after vaccination.

The CDR3: CASTKGRSPYEQYF. Here the CDR3 DNA reads TGCGCCAGCACAAAGGGGCGGTCCCCCTACGAGCAGTACTTC. The chain couples TRBV10-1 to TRBJ2-7; D may be TRBD1 (5 bases). Germline values: CDR1 WNHNN, CDR2 SYGVQD (reference sequence). The CDR3 has 14 amino acids. Trimming took 7 bases from V and 2 from J, leaving 15 bases between them.